The clone carrying this T cell receptor beta chain was recorded at least ten times. Its antigen is unknown. The conserved phenylalanine or tryptophan is not found at the CDR3 terminus, so this likely reflects a read error. Trimming cost V 5 bases and J 0 bases; bases outside gene matches: 20. Germline CDR1 and CDR2: SQVTM and ANQGSEA. This CDR3 spans 20 amino acids. Bone marrow was sampled from every patient at the time of active disease. These data are taken from a study of read filtering for tumor transcriptome and immune sequencing. The wider study: By R-ISS, stages I, II and III held 8, 16 and 7 patients. DNase treatment preceded whole-transcriptome library preparation. Notes on the study in general: In IR-seq, single-read clonotypes were roughly 80% of clonotypes but around 3.2% of reads.

This library used roughly 400 ng RNA and molecular barcoded adaptors spanning alpha/delta and beta/gamma chains. TCRdb reprocessed the reads with MiXCR, giving one entry per CDR3 protein. The top ten clones hold 9.5% to 12% of a sample with approximately 93,000 distinct CDR3 sequences, under 25% of them seen once. The TCR originated in a donor aged 40 or older with multiple myeloma. The rearrangement uses TRBV29-1 and TRBJ2-1; 9 bases match TRBD2. The specimen was a population of CD138-negative cells sorted from bone marrow. The CDR3 loop is CSVPNAGRGGDMGSYNEQFL. CDR3 nucleotide sequence: TGCAGCGTTCCAAATGCCGGGCGGGGGGGGGATATGGGCTCCTACAATGAGCAGTTCCTC.